Sequencing of this T cell receptor (beta chain) was carried out in a study of T cell responses to AZD1222 COVID-19 vaccine. Broader study findings: Seropositive status at baseline applied to only a handful of AZD1222 recipients. Spike as a whole was targeted by vaccine-associated CD4 TCRs, dominant at 160-218 and 743-854. Spike-specific TCR repertoires showed rising breadth and depth after two AZD1222 doses.

Clones were read by immunoSEQ multiplex PCR, and TCRdb kept only the in-frame ones, dropping some. The sample has roughly 97,000 clones; about 88% are singletons. The CDR3 is made up of 13 amino acids. Trimming removed 6 bases from V and 2 bases from J, with 10 bases in between. Germline V CDR1 and CDR2: MNHEY, SVGAGI. Turning to this clone: No antigen is known for it.

The chain carries TRBV6-5 and TRBJ1-2; no clear D. This specimen consisted of peripheral blood, obtained on day 0 of AZD1222 vaccination. The TCR was taken from an adult in good health. CDR3 sequence: CASSPDTNYGYTF. Written as DNA, the CDR3 is TGTGCCAGCAGCCCCGACACAAACTATGGCTACACCTTC.